This entry features one T cell receptor (beta chain) sequence. Libraries were prepared by immunoSEQ multiplex PCR; TCRdb keeps only in-frame clonotypes and omits some of them. The sample lists roughly 300,000 clones, roughly nine tenths occurring once. The data derive from a study of blood T cell repertoires in COVID-19. What was sequenced was peripheral blood. The receptor comes from a woman aged 25 to 45 with COVID-19, enrolled during active disease.

DNA for the CDR3: TGTGCCAGCAGTCCCACCCGTGGGGGGTGGATAGCCAAAAACATTCAGTACTTC. Protein sequence: CASSPTRGGWIAKNIQYF. The rearrangement uses TRBV6-6 and TRBJ2-4, with D perhaps matching TRBD2 (6 bases). Germline V gives CDR1 MNHNY, CDR2 SVGAGI (reference sequence). V lost 5 bases and J 0 bases, leaving 20 bases between the germline ends. The CDR3 contains 18 residues.